Following are 8 T cell receptor beta chains from one sample sequenced in a study of OX40 agonist ivuxolimab in advanced cancers. Assay: immunoSEQ multiplex PCR; the TCRdb copy retains only in-frame clones and omits some. The sample holds 50,000 to 60,000 clones; 75% to 90% are singletons and the top ten take less than 6%. The sequencing here drew on CD4+ or CD8+ T cells sorted from blood, taken in a trial of the OX40 agonist ivuxolimab. The origin of the receptors is an adult with an advanced solid tumor such as melanoma, head and neck, liver or kidney cancer.

This chain connects TRBV5-1 to TRBJ2-7; D unresolved. The germline V gene has CDR1 SGHRS and CDR2 YFSETQ. V lost 0 bases to trimming and J lost 0 bases, with 7 bases between them. The CDR3 runs 14 residues. The CDR3 DNA is TGCGCCAGCAGCTTGGATAGACGCTCCTACGAGCAGTACTTC. Protein: CASSLDRRSYEQYF.

This chain links TRBV7-3 with TRBJ1-2, with unresolved D. V lost 6 bases, J lost 4 bases, and 18 bases lay in between. This CDR3 region has 15 residues. The germline CDR1 and CDR2 sequences are SGHTA and FQGTGA. The CDR3 DNA reads as TGTGCCAGCAGGGAGAATAGTGGCGGAGCCTATGGCTACACCTTC. It encodes CASRENSGGAYGYTF.

The chain joins TRBV7-2 to TRBJ2-2; the D gene is possibly TRBD1 (6 bases). The CDR3 is made up of 15 amino acids. V was shortened by 2 bases and J by 0 bases, with 7 bases between the two germline ends. Germline CDR1 SGHTA, CDR2 FQGNSA. CDR3 DNA sequence: TGTGCCAGCAGCTTAAACAGGGCGAACACCGGGGAGCTGTTTTTT. The encoded protein is CASSLNRANTGELFF. The whole variable domain, remainder taken from reference TRBV7-2 and TRBJ2-2, is GAGVSQSPSNKVTEKGKDVELRCDPISGHTALYWYRQSLGQGLEFLIYFQGNSAPDKSGLPSDRFSAERTGGSVSTLTIQRTQQEDSAVYLCASSLNRANTGELFFGEGSRLTVL.

This rearrangement joins TRBV14 to TRBJ2-7; the D is unclear. Germline V gene lookup returns CDR1 SGHDN and CDR2 FVKESK. The CDR3 length is 15 residues. Trimming removed 4 bases at V and 6 bases at J, with 19 bases between. Written as DNA, the CDR3 is TGTGCCAGCAGCCTAGTCCTTGGCTCCCCCGGCGAGCAGTACTTC. Translation: CASSLVLGSPGEQYF.

Concerning this clone itself: Its ends do not fully match the called genes, so a read error is possible. The V gene is TRBV7-7, the J gene TRBJ2-5, with TRBD1 as a possible D gene (6 bases). This CDR3 contains 15 residues. CDR1 is SSHAT, CDR2 FNYEAQ, per germline (reference sequence). CDR3: CASSLDRGFQETQYF. Here the CDR3 DNA reads TGTGCTAGCAGCCTGGACAGAGGATTCCAAGAGACCCAGTACTTC.

The rearrangement links TRBV1 to TRBJ2-5; the D call in the table, TRBD1, was not verified against the DNA. TRBV1 is a recognized pseudogene. The CDR3 consists of 15 residues. CDR3 DNA: TGCACCAGCAGCCGCCGGACAGGGGCCAAGAGGACCCAGTACTTC. Translated: CTSSRRTGAKRTQYF.

V and J are TRBV7-2 and TRBJ2-7; 8 bases map to TRBD2. The CDR3 runs 15 residues. With V trimmed by 5 bases and J by 1 base, 7 bases remained unmatched. In germline, CDR1 is SGHTA, CDR2 FQGNSA. CDR3 loop: CASSAQVAGSYEQYF. In DNA form, the CDR3 reads TGTGCCAGCAGCGCGCAGGTAGCGGGGTCCTACGAGCAGTACTTC.

The CDR3 DNA follows: TGTGCCAGCAGTTTGCCTAGCGGGAGTGGCTACGAGCAGTACTTC. Protein sequence: CASSLPSGSGYEQYF. This rearrangement joins TRBV28 to TRBJ2-7, with 10 bases aligning to TRBD2. Germline lookup yields CDR1 MDHEN and CDR2 SYDVKM. J lost 3 bases, V lost 3 bases, and 5 bases had no gene match. The CDR3 runs 15 residues.